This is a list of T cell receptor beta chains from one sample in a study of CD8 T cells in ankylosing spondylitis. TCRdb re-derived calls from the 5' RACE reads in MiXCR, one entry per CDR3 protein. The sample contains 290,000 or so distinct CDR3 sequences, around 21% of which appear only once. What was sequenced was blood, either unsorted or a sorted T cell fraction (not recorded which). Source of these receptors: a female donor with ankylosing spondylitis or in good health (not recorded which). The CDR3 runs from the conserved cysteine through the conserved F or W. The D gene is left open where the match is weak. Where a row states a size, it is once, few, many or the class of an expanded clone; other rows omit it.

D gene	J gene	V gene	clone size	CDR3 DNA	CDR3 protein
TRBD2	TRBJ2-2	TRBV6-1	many	TGTGCCAGCAGCTTAGCGGGAGGGACCGGGGAGCTGTTTTTT	CASSLAGGTGELFF
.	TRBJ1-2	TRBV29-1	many	TGCAGCGTTGGACAGAAGCTTAACTATGGCTACACCTTC	CSVGQKLNYGYTF
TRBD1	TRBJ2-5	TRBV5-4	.	TGTGCCAGCAGCTTCGAACAGGGGGAGACCCAGTACTTC	CASSFEQGETQYF
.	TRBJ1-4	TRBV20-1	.	TGCAGTGCTAGACCCGACACGCATTCGGCAAAACTGTTTTTT	CSARPDTHSAKLFF
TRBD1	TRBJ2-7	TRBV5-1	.	TGCGCCAGCAGCCCCGGTCGCGGGAACAGGGGGGAGCAGTACTTC	CASSPGRGNRGEQYF
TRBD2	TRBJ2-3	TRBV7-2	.	TGTGCCAGCAGCTTGGGTAGCGGGTCCCGCCCAGATACGCAGTATTTT	CASSLGSGSRPDTQYF
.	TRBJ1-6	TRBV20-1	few	TGCAGTGCTAGAACAGGGATGGGTTCACCCCTCCACTTT	CSARTGMGSPLHF
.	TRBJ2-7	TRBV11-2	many	TGTGCCAGCAGCTTTAGCGGAGATGACTCCTACGAGCAGTACTTC	CASSFSGDDSYEQYF
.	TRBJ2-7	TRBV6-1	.	TGTGCCAGCAGTGTCGGGTACCGCTACGAGCAGTACTTC	CASSVGYRYEQYF
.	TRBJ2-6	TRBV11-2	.	TGTGCCAGCAGCTTATTTGGGTCTGGGGCCAACGTCCTGACTTTC	CASSLFGSGANVLTF
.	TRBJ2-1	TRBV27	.	TGTGCCAGCAGTTTACGACTAACCGGCGTAGATGAGCAGTTCTTC	CASSLRLTGVDEQFF
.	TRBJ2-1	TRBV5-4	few	TGTGCCAGCAGCTTAGGGCGGGCGAATGAGCAGTTCTTC	CASSLGRANEQFF
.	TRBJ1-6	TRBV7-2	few	TGTGCCAGCAGTCAATATTCACCCCTCCACTTT	CASSQYSPLHF
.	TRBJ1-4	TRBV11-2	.	TGTGCCAGCAGCGCCGGGACAACTAATGAAAAACTGTTTTTT	CASSAGTTNEKLFF
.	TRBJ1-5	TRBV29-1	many	TGCAGCGTTGAAGAGTCGGGGGATCAGCCCCAGCATTTT	CSVEESGDQPQHF
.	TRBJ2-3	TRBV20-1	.	TGCAGTGCTGGCGCCACACTAGGGGGTCCAGATACGCAGTATTTT	CSAGATLGGPDTQYF
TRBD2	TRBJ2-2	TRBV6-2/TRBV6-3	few	TGTGCCAGCGAGGGTAGCGGGAGTTCCGGGGAGCTGTTTTTT	CASEGSGSSGELFF